Listed here is a single TCR beta chain. Its antigen is as yet unknown. This may be a read error: a much more frequent sequence differs by one nucleotide. This entry is derived from a study of glioma-infiltrating T cells. General study findings and limits: Above-expected tissue-blood divergence occurred in all gliomas, most in low-grade ones. Tissue and blood shared very few CDR3 sequences.

Germline V gene lookup returns CDR1 MDHEN and CDR2 SYDVKM. The length of the CDR3 is 12 residues. Using RNA template, CDR3s of TCR alpha and beta were amplified with iRepertoire arm-PCR. MiXCR was run by TCRdb on the multiplex PCR reads, yielding one entry per CDR3 protein. The repertoire holds some 160,000 distinct CDR3 sequences, with roughly 45% as singletons. This TCR came from a human donor with low-grade glioma or glioblastoma, undergoing nonglioma brain surgery, or in good health (not recorded which). The source material was glioma tissue, nonneoplastic brain tissue, or PBMCs (not recorded which). V usage is TRBV28 and J usage is TRBJ2-7, with D hard to call. CDR3 in amino acids: CASSHLPHEKYF. As DNA, the CDR3 is TGTGCCAGCAGTCACCTCCCCCACGAGAAGTACTTC.